Below are 5 T cell receptor beta chains sequenced from a single sample in a study of Graves' ophthalmopathy and Graves' hyperthyroidism. TCR beta CDR3 amplification used RNA transcripts. An initial RT-PCR round employing HTBI primers preceded a second-round multiplex PCR. MiXCR, run by TCRdb on the multiplex PCR reads, gives a single entry per CDR3 protein. The data hold hundreds of thousands of distinct CDR3 sequences, with 35% to 45% observed a single time. The specimen was peripheral blood. Every receptor here comes from an adult man with Graves' ophthalmopathy.

This clonotype occurred many times. V gene TRBV7-8 combines with J gene TRBJ1-6; D not certain. The CDR3 is 17 residues long. Germline assignment: CDR1 SGHVS and CDR2 FQNEAQ. The V end lost 1 base, the J end lost 6 bases, and 16 bases lay between the germline ends. The CDR3 bases are TGTGCCAGCAGCTTAGGCTCAGGACCCCACCTTAATTCACCCCTCCACTTT. It translates to CASSLGSGPHLNSPLHF.

The table lists this clonotype with a few counts. This chain links TRBV7-9 with TRBJ2-2, with D perhaps TRBD2 (6 bases). Between the trimmed V and J ends, which lost 5 bases and 1 base, there was a span of 11 bases. In germline, CDR1 is SEHNR, CDR2 FQNEAQ (reference sequence). The CDR3 has 15 residues. The CDR3 DNA reads TGTGCCAGCAGCCAGTACGGGAGGAACACCGGGGAGCTGTTTTTT. Amino acids: CASSQYGRNTGELFF.

The rearrangement uses TRBV7-3 and TRBJ1-1, with 7 bases aligning to TRBD1. The V gene's germline CDR1 is SGHTA and CDR2 FQGTGA. Unmatched junction bases numbered 3, after V lost 0 bases and J lost 8 bases. This CDR3 contains 13 residues. CDR3 nucleotides: TGTGCCAGCAGCTTAACTGGACAGGCAGAAGCTTTCTTT. This codes for CASSLTGQAEAFF.

This clonotype appeared many times. The rearrangement joins TRBV7-8 to TRBJ2-7; D might be TRBD1 or TRBD2, each matching 5 bases. This CDR3 has 14 amino acids. Trimming left V 5 bases short and J 4 bases short, with 15 bases between. Germline V gene lookup returns CDR1 SGHVS and CDR2 FQNEAQ. This CDR3 reads CASSAGWGNYEQYF. The CDR3 nucleotides read TGTGCCAGCAGCGCGGGTTGGGGCAATTACGAGCAGTACTTC.

In regard to this clonotype: No conserved phenylalanine or tryptophan ends this CDR3, so it is likely a read error. The V gene is TRBV7-9, the J gene TRBJ2-7; D possibly corresponds to TRBD1 (5 bases). The V gene lost 5 bases and the J gene lost 2 bases, with 10 bases spanning the gap. The CDR3 covers 13 residues. Germline values: CDR1 SEHNR, CDR2 FQNEAQ (reference sequence). CDR3 DNA sequence: TGTGCCAGCAGCCCAGGGTCACCCTACGAGCAGTACTCC. It codes for CASSPGSPYEQYS.